By share of the sample, the clone carrying this T cell receptor (beta chain) is medium-sized (0.01 to 0.1%). The target antigen is unknown. The data originate from a study of T-cell reconstitution after alpha-beta-depleted transplantation in children. Findings and limits, study-wide: The authors attributed T-cell counts and diversity one year after transplant mostly to newly produced T cells. About two months after transplant, alpha-beta T cells reportedly came from several hundred expanded graft clones. It was surviving recipient T cells and thymic progenitors that gave some patients high TCRbeta diversity at day 60.

Unique molecular identifiers tagged the TCRbeta library. In TCRdb, the PCR reads were re-called with MiXCR into one record per CDR3 protein. The table has around 300,000 distinct CDR3 sequences, more than 9% seen once. Germline CDR1 is MGHRA and CDR2 is YSYEKL. The CDR3 loop spans 13 amino acids. Trimming removed 4 bases at V and 5 bases at J, with 10 bases between. This receptor was identified in a male patient aged 2-15 years who had a stem cell transplant for chronic granulomatous disease, so the T cells may come from the graft donor. The sequenced sample was peripheral blood, obtained 180 days after TCRalphabeta/CD19-depleted stem cell transplant. The chain links TRBV4-1 to TRBJ2-3; no reliable D call. The CDR3 reads CASSPPGQDTQYF. CDR3 coding DNA: TGCGCCAGCAGCCCTCCCGGCCAAGATACGCAGTATTTT.